The following is a T cell receptor (beta chain) sequence with its context. This clone was seen just once. Its recognized antigen is unknown. No clone much larger than this one lies a single base away; base qualities are absent. TCRbeta CDR3 regions were amplified from genomic DNA using the immunoSEQ Assay, a bias-controlled multiplex PCR. The original pipeline was this. Nucleated cell counts per sample were estimated from amplification of reference gene primers within the assay. To quantify the absolute abundance of each unique TCRbeta CDR3 rearrangement, sequence reads were collapsed and filtered. For each sample, productive Simpson clonality was calculated by taking the square root of Simpson's diversity index across productive rearrangements. TCRdb's version of the immuneACCESS table is confined to in-frame rearrangements and falls short of the full clone set. An unresolved V gene accounts for under half of the shortfall where checked; the remainder is of unknown origin. The V and J calls and clone size were taken over from that table, and D and trimming were inferred from the DNA. The sample table shows almost 400,000 clones, and 89% are seen once. The top ten clones comprise about 1.7% of the sample.

Participants in the prospective study were aged about 18 to 95 years, lived in more than 20 United States geographic areas, and enrolled through a virtual design. To assign participants to cohorts, the prospective study relied on clinical history that participants themselves reported in a screening survey and a study questionnaire. For ImmuneRACE Cohort 3, a participant was defined as recovered based on two consecutive negative NP/OP PCR tests, clearance by a healthcare professional, or resolution of symptoms. Each participant in the prospective study had whole blood, serum and a nasopharyngeal or oropharyngeal swab collected by mobile phlebotomists. Participants in the prospective study had the option to provide additional blood draws and questionnaires over a roughly 2-month period. Prospective study blood samples were shipped either frozen or at room temperature before DNA extraction. The germline V gene encodes CDR1 DFQATT and CDR2 SNEGSKA (reference sequence). V is trimmed back by 3 bases and J by 7 bases, and the junction contains 12 bases that no gene match accounts for. The CDR3, cysteine through phenylalanine, is 16 amino acids long. The DNA shown is the 48-base CDR3, in frame from base 1.

These data originate in a study of blood T cell repertoires in COVID-19 (TCRdb year 2020). About the study as a whole: Samples from collaborators originated in the United States, Italy and Spain and spanned both the acute and convalescent phases of COVID-19. The material from the prospective study consisted of cDNA or gDNA derived from T cells, B-cell-depleted T cells, or PBMCs. Subjects who had been exposed to COVID-19, were actively infected with it, or had recovered from it provided the deeply sampled blood TCRbeta repertoires that made up the dataset. A freely available public database, intended as a resource for researchers studying the immune response to SARS-CoV-2, is where the repertoires were released. The samples were drawn from two sources: the first 160 participants of the ongoing ImmuneRACE study, and over 950 subjects contributed by 6 global collaborators. A de-identified subject ID, COVID-19 status, age in years and sex were almost always included in the sample metadata. Where HLA class I and class II types were available, the types were taken from metadata supplied by the sample provider, not from assay-based typing.

On the study overall, not on this receptor specifically: Clinical and demographic metadata were provided uncurated, with the amount varying by source and participant.

The source is a woman in her twenties or thirties who had recovered from COVID-19. Sequencing was carried out using PBMCs or T cells enriched from blood (not recorded which). The chain was built from TRBV20-1 and TRBJ2-1, and 10 bases in between align with TRBD2. The CDR3 has the sequence CSASSSGSSLRNEQFF. The DNA is as follows: TGCAGTGCTAGTTCTAGCGGGAGCTCCCTGCGGAATGAGCAGTTCTTC.